This T cell receptor (beta chain) stems from a study of OX40 agonist ivuxolimab in advanced cancers. Study-wide background: Patients' therapy was ivuxolimab, an antibody that acts as an agonist of OX40 (CD134). The group had a mean age of 60 years, ranged from about 20 to 85, and was roughly 80% male.

About this clone: Its antigen is not identified.

Whole-study findings and limits: At 0.1 to 3.0 mg/kg, clonal expansion of CD4+ and CD8+ blood T cells had occurred by week 6.

The CDR3 contains 13 residues. Looked up from germline, CDR1 is MGHDK and CDR2 is SYGVNS. V dropped 11 bases and J dropped 4 bases, with 17 bases sitting between them. The protocol was immunoSEQ multiplex PCR, while the TCRdb copy is restricted to in-frame clones and leaves out a portion. Of around 79,000 clones listed, about 90% were seen once; the top ten hold about 4%. The material was CD4+ or CD8+ T cells sorted from blood, obtained in a trial of the OX40 agonist ivuxolimab. V usage is TRBV25-1 and J usage is TRBJ2-5, with TRBD1 as a possible D gene (6 bases). This receptor was identified in an adult with an advanced solid tumor such as melanoma, head and neck, liver or kidney cancer. CDR3 amino acids: CAVGQQTGETQYF. The CDR3 nucleotides are TGTGCCGTTGGACAGCAAACGGGAGAGACCCAGTACTTC.